This paragraph reports one T cell receptor beta chain. Ophthalmopathy donors' eye disease showed moderate-to-severe activity, CAS of at least 3, NOSPECS of at least 4 and duration under 3 months. No donor had other autoimmune disease, uncontrolled infection, pregnancy or lactation. The TCR beta CDR3 regions underwent amplification from RNA transcripts. First-round RT-PCR with HTBI primers preceded a second-round multiplex PCR. From the multiplex PCR reads, TCRdb called clonotypes with MiXCR, one entry per CDR3 protein. Among approximately 210,000 distinct CDR3 sequences, less than 30% were seen once, and the ten largest hold approximately 9.6%. The data were taken from a study of Graves' ophthalmopathy and Graves' hyperthyroidism. The receptor's source is a man aged 45-60 years with Graves' ophthalmopathy. Sequenced input: peripheral blood.

The CDR3 loop is CASSSQPGNGYTF. The CDR3 DNA follows: TGTGCCAGCAGTTCCCAACCGGGCAATGGCTACACCTTC. The chain has TRBV28 and TRBJ1-2; D call uncertain. V lost 4 bases, J lost 6 bases, and 12 bases lay in between. The V gene's germline CDR1 is MDHEN and CDR2 SYDVKM. The CDR3 contains 13 residues.